Listed below are T cell receptor beta chains from one sample, sequenced in a study of shared clonotypes between healthy human individuals. The table came from immunoSEQ multiplex PCR; TCRdb's copy has only in-frame clones and leaves some out. The table shows about 590,000 clones, with roughly 95% occurring only once. Sequencing used naive CD8+ T cells sorted from blood. The source is a woman aged 25 to 39 in good health. The CDR3 runs from the conserved cysteine through the conserved F or W. Each record gives: clone size, V gene, J gene, D gene, CDR3 protein, CDR3 DNA. D genes are given only for firm matches. Expanded clones get a size class; other rows say once, few or many, or leave the size out.

clone size: NA
V gene: TRBV27
J gene: TRBJ2-7
D gene: NA
CDR3 protein: CASSQGRGGPLEQYF
CDR3 DNA: TGTGCCAGCAGTCAGGGGCGCGGAGGGCCTCTCGAGCAGTACTTC

clone size: NA
V gene: TRBV9
J gene: TRBJ2-3
D gene: NA
CDR3 protein: CASSVASGTDTQYF
CDR3 DNA: TGTGCCAGCAGCGTAGCGTCGGGGACAGATACGCAGTATTTT

clone size: once
V gene: TRBV7-9
J gene: TRBJ2-7
D gene: NA
CDR3 protein: CASRTTGYEQYF
CDR3 DNA: TGTGCCAGCAGGACCACAGGGTACGAGCAGTACTTC

clone size: NA
V gene: TRBV5-6
J gene: TRBJ1-2
D gene: TRBD1
CDR3 protein: CASSMGGQGYTF
CDR3 DNA: TGTGCCAGCAGTATGGGGGGACAGGGCTACACCTTC

clone size: NA
V gene: TRBV4-1
J gene: TRBJ1-1
D gene: NA
CDR3 protein: CASSQDPNSDRMNTEAFF
CDR3 DNA: TGCGCCAGCAGCCAAGATCCGAACAGTGACCGAATGAACACTGAAGCTTTCTTT

clone size: NA
V gene: TRBV28
J gene: TRBJ1-1
D gene: NA
CDR3 protein: CASSPGQYTEAFF
CDR3 DNA: TGTGCCAGCAGTCCCGGCCAGTACACTGAAGCTTTCTTT

clone size: NA
V gene: TRBV27
J gene: TRBJ2-7
D gene: NA
CDR3 protein: CASSPGTGLSEQYF
CDR3 DNA: TGTGCCAGCAGTCCCGGGACGGGGCTCTCCGAGCAGTACTTC

clone size: NA
V gene: TRBV7-9
J gene: TRBJ2-7
D gene: NA
CDR3 protein: CASSSPRGSAASYEQYF
CDR3 DNA: TGTGCCAGCAGCTCCCCCCGGGGGTCTGCAGCGTCCTACGAGCAGTACTTC

clone size: once
V gene: TRBV7-6
J gene: TRBJ1-1
D gene: NA
CDR3 protein: CASSLDDRSLEAFF
CDR3 DNA: TGTGCCAGCAGCTTAGACGACAGAAGCCTTGAAGCTTTCTTT

clone size: NA
V gene: TRBV28
J gene: TRBJ2-1
D gene: NA
CDR3 protein: CASRPRDFGYNEQFF
CDR3 DNA: TGTGCCAGCAGGCCCCGGGACTTCGGGTACAATGAGCAGTTCTTC

clone size: NA
V gene: TRBV4-1
J gene: TRBJ2-2
D gene: NA
CDR3 protein: CASSLRTGNTGELFF
CDR3 DNA: TGCGCCAGCAGCCTACGAACAGGGAACACCGGGGAGCTGTTTTTT

clone size: NA
V gene: TRBV5-1
J gene: TRBJ2-7
D gene: TRBD1
CDR3 protein: CASSLAQGAIYEQYF
CDR3 DNA: TGCGCCAGCAGCTTGGCGCAGGGGGCAATCTACGAGCAGTACTTC

clone size: NA
V gene: TRBV5-1
J gene: TRBJ2-3
D gene: TRBD2
CDR3 protein: CASSSPGLAGGRTDTQYF
CDR3 DNA: TGCGCCAGCAGCTCACCGGGACTAGCGGGAGGTCGCACAGATACGCAGTATTTT

clone size: NA
V gene: TRBV5-5
J gene: TRBJ1-1
D gene: NA
CDR3 protein: CASSLSRQGLTEAFF
CDR3 DNA: TGTGCCAGCAGCTTGAGTCGGCAGGGGTTAACTGAAGCTTTCTTT

clone size: NA
V gene: TRBV19
J gene: TRBJ1-2
D gene: NA
CDR3 protein: CASSAGTFNYGYTF
CDR3 DNA: TGTGCCAGTAGTGCCGGGACATTTAACTATGGCTACACCTTC

clone size: NA
V gene: TRBV19
J gene: TRBJ1-1
D gene: NA
CDR3 protein: CASSISPGGYTEAFF
CDR3 DNA: TGTGCCAGTAGTATTTCTCCGGGGGGATACACTGAAGCTTTCTTT

clone size: NA
V gene: TRBV27
J gene: TRBJ2-7
D gene: NA
CDR3 protein: CASSLAGNYEQYF
CDR3 DNA: TGTGCCAGCAGTTTAGCGGGAAACTACGAGCAGTACTTC

clone size: few
V gene: TRBV19
J gene: TRBJ1-1
D gene: NA
CDR3 protein: CASSWMNTEAFF
CDR3 DNA: TGTGCCAGTAGCTGGATGAACACTGAAGCTTTCTTT

clone size: once
V gene: TRBV27
J gene: TRBJ1-6
D gene: NA
CDR3 protein: CATKMGASPLHF
CDR3 DNA: TGTGCCACCAAAATGGGTGCTTCACCCCTCCACTTT

clone size: NA
V gene: TRBV28
J gene: TRBJ1-1
D gene: TRBD1
CDR3 protein: CASSLTTGDTEAFF
CDR3 DNA: TGTGCCAGCAGTCTAACGACAGGGGACACTGAAGCTTTCTTT

clone size: NA
V gene: TRBV10-1
J gene: TRBJ2-7
D gene: NA
CDR3 protein: CASSEDLDYEQYF
CDR3 DNA: TGCGCCAGCAGTGAGGACCTCGATTACGAGCAGTACTTC

clone size: NA
V gene: TRBV27
J gene: TRBJ2-7
D gene: NA
CDR3 protein: CASSLGLNVYEQYF
CDR3 DNA: TGTGCCAGCAGTCTCGGACTCAATGTCTACGAGCAGTACTTC

clone size: NA
V gene: TRBV6-5
J gene: TRBJ2-1
D gene: NA
CDR3 protein: CASSQGWDYEQFF
CDR3 DNA: TGTGCCAGCAGCCAGGGGTGGGATTATGAGCAGTTCTTC

clone size: NA
V gene: TRBV2
J gene: TRBJ1-1
D gene: NA
CDR3 protein: CASHPGPPMNTEAFF
CDR3 DNA: TGTGCCAGCCACCCGGGGCCTCCCATGAACACTGAAGCTTTCTTT

clone size: once
V gene: TRBV5-6
J gene: TRBJ2-7
D gene: NA
CDR3 protein: CASSLDRTYEQYF
CDR3 DNA: TGTGCCAGCAGCTTGGATAGGACCTACGAGCAGTACTTC

clone size: NA
V gene: TRBV7-8
J gene: TRBJ2-7
D gene: NA
CDR3 protein: CASSTGGVSYEQYF
CDR3 DNA: TGTGCCAGCAGCACCGGGGGCGTCTCCTACGAGCAGTACTTC

clone size: NA
V gene: TRBV23-1
J gene: TRBJ2-7
D gene: NA
CDR3 protein: CASSLGTDRPYEQYF
CDR3 DNA: TGCGCCAGCAGTCTCGGGACGGATCGACCCTACGAGCAGTACTTC

clone size: once
V gene: TRBV7-9
J gene: TRBJ2-7
D gene: NA
CDR3 protein: CASSLSISLIEQYF
CDR3 DNA: TGTGCCAGCAGCTTGAGTATTAGTCTAATCGAGCAGTACTTC

clone size: NA
V gene: TRBV28
J gene: TRBJ2-2
D gene: TRBD2
CDR3 protein: CASSLSGGEDTLEWGTGELFF
CDR3 DNA: TGTGCCAGCAGTTTAAGTGGGGGGGAAGATACCCTAGAATGGGGCACCGGGGAGCTGTTTTTT

clone size: NA
V gene: TRBV27
J gene: TRBJ2-7
D gene: TRBD2
CDR3 protein: CASSGGTSGRNEQYF
CDR3 DNA: TGTGCCAGCAGTGGAGGGACTAGCGGGAGAAACGAGCAGTACTTC

clone size: NA
V gene: TRBV19
J gene: TRBJ1-5
D gene: NA
CDR3 protein: CASRWLGSEQPQHF
CDR3 DNA: TGTGCCAGTAGATGGTTAGGGTCAGAACAGCCCCAGCATTTT

clone size: NA
V gene: TRBV19
J gene: TRBJ1-5
D gene: NA
CDR3 protein: CASSIDSGIGDWGYSNQPQHF
CDR3 DNA: TGTGCCAGTAGTATAGATTCCGGGATAGGGGACTGGGGTTATAGCAATCAGCCCCAGCATTTT

clone size: once
V gene: TRBV5-6
J gene: TRBJ2-1
D gene: NA
CDR3 protein: CASSLAGSLTNEQFF
CDR3 DNA: TGTGCCAGCAGCTTGGCCGGGAGTCTAACAAATGAGCAGTTCTTC

clone size: NA
V gene: TRBV5-4
J gene: TRBJ2-2
D gene: NA
CDR3 protein: CASSLAGTGELFF
CDR3 DNA: TGTGCCAGCAGCTTGGCGGGCACCGGGGAGCTGTTTTTT

clone size: NA
V gene: TRBV5-1
J gene: TRBJ1-4
D gene: NA
CDR3 protein: CASREEKSEKLFF
CDR3 DNA: TGCGCCAGCAGGGAGGAAAAGAGTGAAAAACTGTTTTTT

clone size: NA
V gene: TRBV27
J gene: TRBJ2-7
D gene: TRBD1
CDR3 protein: CASGTGASEQYF
CDR3 DNA: TGTGCCAGCGGGACAGGGGCCTCCGAGCAGTACTTC

clone size: once
V gene: TRBV27
J gene: TRBJ2-3
D gene: TRBD2
CDR3 protein: CASRGLRERELDTQYF
CDR3 DNA: TGTGCCAGCAGAGGGCTCCGAGAGCGGGAGTTAGATACGCAGTATTTT

clone size: NA
V gene: TRBV28
J gene: TRBJ1-1
D gene: NA
CDR3 protein: CASSFGDTEAFF
CDR3 DNA: TGTGCCAGCAGTTTTGGGGACACTGAAGCTTTCTTT

clone size: NA
V gene: TRBV28
J gene: TRBJ2-7
D gene: NA
CDR3 protein: CASRSSLGPREVAYEQYF
CDR3 DNA: TGTGCCAGCAGAAGTTCATTGGGGCCAAGGGAAGTGGCCTACGAGCAGTACTTC